The rows below give T cell receptor beta chains drawn from one sample of a study of memory CD4+ T cells and cytomegalovirus serostatus. TCRdb keeps only in-frame clones here, not all; method: immunoSEQ multiplex PCR. The sample consists of 65,000 to 95,000 clones, approximately 80% of them appearing once. Specimen: memory CD4+ T cells from blood. The receptor source for this set is an adult in good health and CMV-seronegative. Both conserved end residues are part of each CDR3. Each record gives: V gene, J gene, CDR3 protein.

>TRBV5-4|TRBJ2-7
CASSLGNRGYEQYF
>TRBV9|TRBJ2-1
CASSRTSGGANEQFF
>TRBV5-5|TRBJ2-2
CASSTDRGSIYGGELFF
>TRBV14|TRBJ1-4
CASSLGQGSREKLFF
>TRBV15|TRBJ2-5
CATSRGDRGRKKETQYF
>TRBV28|TRBJ1-1
CASSYSYRDRNTEAFF
>TRBV4-1|TRBJ1-4
CASRKNRQGDLSEKLFF
>TRBV30|TRBJ2-5
CAARQGITQYF
>TRBV5-1|TRBJ1-1
CASSFRDRLLSQAFF
>TRBV7-2|TRBJ1-2
CASSWGDRDGFYGYTF
>TRBV28|TRBJ1-6
CASSLSLAPLHF
>TRBV9|TRBJ1-4
CASSGGRTTNEKLFF
>TRBV5-1|TRBJ1-6
CASSGQGAGNSPLHF
>TRBV11-2|TRBJ1-5
CASSPDRNQPQHF
>TRBV28|TRBJ1-4
CASSPGQENEKLFF
>TRBV11-2|TRBJ2-3
CASSFNAGYTDTQYF
>TRBV7-2|TRBJ1-3
CASSYPGTAGNTIYF
>TRBV29-1|TRBJ1-1
CSAAPGGVNTEAFF
>TRBV7-9|TRBJ1-3
CASSLSGKVTIYF
>TRBV5-8|TRBJ1-6
CASSLSGENSPLHF
>TRBV30|TRBJ2-3
CAWSIGGGLGTDTQYF
>TRBV5-1|TRBJ1-1
CASSLGLDRVTEAFF
>TRBV7-2|TRBJ2-1
CASSSYDRGSYNEQFF
>TRBV5-4|TRBJ2-6
CASSKGGAGANVLTF
>TRBV6-1|TRBJ1-6
CASSELGVGNSPLHF
>TRBV4-3|TRBJ1-2
CASSRSTGDNYGYTF
>TRBV7-2|TRBJ2-6
CASSLTGSGANVLTF
>TRBV6-1|TRBJ2-6
CASSGAWWGDSGANVLTF
>TRBV28|TRBJ1-5
CASISGVQPQHF
>TRBV29-1|TRBJ1-3
CSVDAGVGNTIYF
>TRBV7-9|TRBJ1-4
CASSVVGAGGNEKLFF
>TRBV7-7|TRBJ2-3
CASSLERDSTDTQYF
>TRBV5-1|TRBJ2-5
CASSSGYSMTQRRQETQYF
>TRBV7-3|TRBJ1-1
CASSATIILGTGGHGNTEAFF
>TRBV27|TRBJ1-2
CASSSTGGLGYTF
>TRBV2|TRBJ1-4
CASRGDRGNEKLFF
>TRBV6-5|TRBJ1-3
CASGQGLGRNTIYF
>TRBV12-2|TRBJ1-1
CASRSTSSDREAEAFF
>TRBV19|TRBJ1-1
CASSKRPGRRDTEAFF
>TRBV7-6|TRBJ2-2
CASSQGLAGSPAGELFF
>TRBV7-9|TRBJ1-1
CASSLGWERGEAFF
>TRBV6-5|TRBJ2-2
CASSSNTGELFF
>TRBV21-1|TRBJ2-7
CASSTRPLSGPSSYEQYF
>TRBV11-2|TRBJ1-1
CASSLATMTGAFF
>TRBV7-3|TRBJ2-1
CASSSSRDSFGGSYNEQFF
>TRBV4-2|TRBJ1-2
CASSRPGRGYGYTF
>TRBV10-1|TRBJ2-7
CASSDVAHDSSYEQYF
>TRBV30|TRBJ1-3
CAWRVGGDLGNTIYF
>TRBV4-1|TRBJ1-2
CASSPLDRDYGYTF
>TRBV27|TRBJ1-6
CASRTRDSPLHF
>TRBV7-9|TRBJ1-4
CASSSGTGDEKLFF
>TRBV5-6|TRBJ2-3
CASSLDGGYGTDTQYF
>TRBV7-3|TRBJ2-5
CASSFGTGQTQYF
>TRBV29-1|TRBJ1-1
CSVEERSNVVEAFF
>TRBV18|TRBJ1-4
CASSPVRQGREKLFF
>TRBV6-1|TRBJ2-1
CASPRGQGRGEQFF
>TRBV28|TRBJ1-5
CASSPPRRYQPQHF
>TRBV7-7|TRBJ2-7
CASSDGTDGEGQYF
>TRBV2|TRBJ2-2
CASSRSVAGGRGGELFF
>TRBV11-2|TRBJ2-5
CASSSLRENPQETQYF